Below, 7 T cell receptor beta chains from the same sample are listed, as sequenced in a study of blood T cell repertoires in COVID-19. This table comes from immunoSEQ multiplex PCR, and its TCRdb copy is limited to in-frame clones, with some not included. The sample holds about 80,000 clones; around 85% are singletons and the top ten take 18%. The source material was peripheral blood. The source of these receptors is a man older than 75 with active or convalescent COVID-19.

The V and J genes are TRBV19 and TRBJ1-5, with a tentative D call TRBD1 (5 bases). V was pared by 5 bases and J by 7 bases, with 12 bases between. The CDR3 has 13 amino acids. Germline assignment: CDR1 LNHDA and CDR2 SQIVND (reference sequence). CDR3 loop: CASSAGQGQPQHF. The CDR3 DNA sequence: TGTGCCAGTAGTGCAGGGCAAGGACAGCCCCAGCATTTT.

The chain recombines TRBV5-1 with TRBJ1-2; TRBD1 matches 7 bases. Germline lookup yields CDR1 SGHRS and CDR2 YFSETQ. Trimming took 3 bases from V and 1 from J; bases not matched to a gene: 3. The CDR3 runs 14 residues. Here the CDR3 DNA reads TGCGCCAGCAGCTCGGACAGGATTAACTATGGCTACACCTTC. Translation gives CASSSDRINYGYTF.

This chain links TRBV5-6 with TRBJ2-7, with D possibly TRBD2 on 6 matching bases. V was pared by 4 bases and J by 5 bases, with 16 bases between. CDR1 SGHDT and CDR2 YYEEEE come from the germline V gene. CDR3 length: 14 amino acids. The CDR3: CASSPLAGSHEQYV. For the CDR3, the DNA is TGTGCCAGCAGCCCCCTGGCGGGGTCCCACGAGCAGTACGTC.

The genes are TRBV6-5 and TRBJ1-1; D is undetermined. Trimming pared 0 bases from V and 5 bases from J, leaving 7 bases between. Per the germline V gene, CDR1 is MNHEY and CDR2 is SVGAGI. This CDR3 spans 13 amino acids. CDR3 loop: CASSYSRVTEAFF. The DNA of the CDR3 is TGTGCCAGCAGTTACTCGAGGGTTACTGAAGCTTTCTTT.

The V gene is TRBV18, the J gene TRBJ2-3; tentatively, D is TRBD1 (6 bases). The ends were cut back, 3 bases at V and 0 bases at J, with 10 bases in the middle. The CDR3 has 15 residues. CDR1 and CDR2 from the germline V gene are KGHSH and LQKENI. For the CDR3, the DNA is TGTGCCAGCTCACCGGACAGAACTAGCACAGATACGCAGTATTTT. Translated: CASSPDRTSTDTQYF. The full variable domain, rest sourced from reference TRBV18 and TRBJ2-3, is NAGVMQNPRHLVRRRGQEARLRCSPMKGHSHVYWYRQLPEEGLKFMVYLQKENIIDESGMPKERFSAEFPKEGPSILRIQQVVRGDSAAYFCASSPDRTSTDTQYFGPGTRLTVL.

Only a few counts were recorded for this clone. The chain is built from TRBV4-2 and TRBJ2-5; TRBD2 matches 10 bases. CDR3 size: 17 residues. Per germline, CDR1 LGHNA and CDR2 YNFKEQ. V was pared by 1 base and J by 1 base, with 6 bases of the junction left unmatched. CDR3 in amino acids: CASSQVVASGGQETQYF. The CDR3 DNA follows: TGTGCCAGCAGCCAAGTTGTAGCTAGCGGGGGCCAAGAGACCCAGTACTTC.

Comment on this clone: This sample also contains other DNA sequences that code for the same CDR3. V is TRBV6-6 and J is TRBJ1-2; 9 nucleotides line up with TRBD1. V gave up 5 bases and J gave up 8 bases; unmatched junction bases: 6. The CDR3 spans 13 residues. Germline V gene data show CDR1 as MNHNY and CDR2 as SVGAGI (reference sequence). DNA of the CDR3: TGTGCCAGCAGTCCGGGACAGGGAGTGGGCTACACCTTC. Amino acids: CASSPGQGVGYTF.